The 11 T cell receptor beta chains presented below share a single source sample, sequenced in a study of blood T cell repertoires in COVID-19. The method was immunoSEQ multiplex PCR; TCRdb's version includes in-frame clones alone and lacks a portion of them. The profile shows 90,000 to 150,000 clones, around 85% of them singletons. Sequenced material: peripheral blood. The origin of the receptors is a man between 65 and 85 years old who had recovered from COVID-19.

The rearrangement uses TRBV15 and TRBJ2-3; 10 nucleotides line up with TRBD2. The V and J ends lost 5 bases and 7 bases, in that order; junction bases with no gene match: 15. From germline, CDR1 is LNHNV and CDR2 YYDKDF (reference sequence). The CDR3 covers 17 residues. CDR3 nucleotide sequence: TGTGCCACCAGCCCCCGGGGCCTGGGACTAGCGCGGTATACGCAGTATTTT. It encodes CATSPRGLGLARYTQYF.

This CDR3 reads CASSPLGGDRNIQYF. DNA of the CDR3: TGTGCCAGCAGCCCCCTCGGGGGGGATAGAAACATTCAGTACTTC. The V call is TRBV16, the J call TRBJ2-4, with TRBD2 matching over 8 bases. The CDR3 has 15 amino acids. Germline-derived CDR1 and CDR2 are KGHSY and FQNENV. Germline trimming cut 4 bases from V and 6 bases from J; bases unmatched to any gene: 8.

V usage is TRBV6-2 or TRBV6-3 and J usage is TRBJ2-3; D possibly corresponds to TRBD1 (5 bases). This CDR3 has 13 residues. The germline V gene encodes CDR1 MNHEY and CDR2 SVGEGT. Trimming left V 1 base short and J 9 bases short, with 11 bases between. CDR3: CASSYLGPSTQYF. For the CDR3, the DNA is TGTGCCAGCAGTTACTTGGGGCCCAGCACGCAGTATTTT.

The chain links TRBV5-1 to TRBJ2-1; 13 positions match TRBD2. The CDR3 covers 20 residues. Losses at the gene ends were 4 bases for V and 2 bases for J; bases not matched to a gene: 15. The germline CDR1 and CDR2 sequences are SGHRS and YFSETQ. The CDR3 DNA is TGCGCCAGCAGCCAGCTCGCACTAGCGGGAGGGCCGGGCCCCTACAATGAGCAGTTCTTC. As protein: CASSQLALAGGPGPYNEQFF.

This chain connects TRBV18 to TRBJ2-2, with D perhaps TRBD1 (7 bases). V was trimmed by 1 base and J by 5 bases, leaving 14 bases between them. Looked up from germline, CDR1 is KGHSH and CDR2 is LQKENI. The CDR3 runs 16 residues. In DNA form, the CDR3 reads TGTGCCAGCTCACCACTCCAGGGGGGACGAACCGGGGAGCTGTTTTTT. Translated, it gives CASSPLQGGRTGELFF.

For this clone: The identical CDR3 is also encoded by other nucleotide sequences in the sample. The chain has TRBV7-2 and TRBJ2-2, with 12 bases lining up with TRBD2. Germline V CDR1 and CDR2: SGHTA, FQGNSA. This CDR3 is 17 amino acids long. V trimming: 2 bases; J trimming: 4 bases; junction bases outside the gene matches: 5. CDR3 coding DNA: TGTGCCAGCAGCTTACTAGCGGGAGGGGGGGCCACCGGGGAGCTGTTTTTT. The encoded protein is CASSLLAGGGATGELFF.

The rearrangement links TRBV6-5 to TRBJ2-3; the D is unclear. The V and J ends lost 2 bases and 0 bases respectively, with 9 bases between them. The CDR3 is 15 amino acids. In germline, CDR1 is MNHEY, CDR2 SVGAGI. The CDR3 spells CASSYGHDSTDTQYF. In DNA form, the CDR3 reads TGTGCCAGCAGTTACGGGCACGATAGCACAGATACGCAGTATTTT.

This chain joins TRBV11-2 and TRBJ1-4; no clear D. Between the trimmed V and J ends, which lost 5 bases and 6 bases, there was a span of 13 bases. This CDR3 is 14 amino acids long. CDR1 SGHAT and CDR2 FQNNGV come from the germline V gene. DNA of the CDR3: TGTGCCAGCAGCGAACGGTGCGGGGATGAAAAACTGTTTTTT. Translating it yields CASSERCGDEKLFF.

CDR3 protein: CASSLPPLAFEQFF. Here the CDR3 DNA reads TGTGCCAGCAGTTTACCCCCACTAGCTTTTGAGCAGTTCTTC. The J gene is TRBJ2-1, the V gene TRBV28, with D tentatively TRBD2 (6 bases). Between the trimmed V and J ends, which lost 2 bases and 9 bases, there was a span of 14 bases. There are 14 residues in the CDR3. Germline assignment: CDR1 MDHEN and CDR2 SYDVKM.

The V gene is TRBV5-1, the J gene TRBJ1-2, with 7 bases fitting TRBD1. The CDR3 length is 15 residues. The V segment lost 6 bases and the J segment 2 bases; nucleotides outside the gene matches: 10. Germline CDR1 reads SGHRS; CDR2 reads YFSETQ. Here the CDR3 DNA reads TGCGCCAGCATCCGGGACAGTGGGGCCAACTATGGCTACACCTTC. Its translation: CASIRDSGANYGYTF.

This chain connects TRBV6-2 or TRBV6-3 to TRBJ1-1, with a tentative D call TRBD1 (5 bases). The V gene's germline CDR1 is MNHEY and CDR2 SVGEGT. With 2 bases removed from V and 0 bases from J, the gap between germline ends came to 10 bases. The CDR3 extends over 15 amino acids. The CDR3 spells CASSYQGRMNTEAFF. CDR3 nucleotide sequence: TGTGCCAGCAGTTACCAGGGCAGGATGAACACTGAAGCTTTCTTT.